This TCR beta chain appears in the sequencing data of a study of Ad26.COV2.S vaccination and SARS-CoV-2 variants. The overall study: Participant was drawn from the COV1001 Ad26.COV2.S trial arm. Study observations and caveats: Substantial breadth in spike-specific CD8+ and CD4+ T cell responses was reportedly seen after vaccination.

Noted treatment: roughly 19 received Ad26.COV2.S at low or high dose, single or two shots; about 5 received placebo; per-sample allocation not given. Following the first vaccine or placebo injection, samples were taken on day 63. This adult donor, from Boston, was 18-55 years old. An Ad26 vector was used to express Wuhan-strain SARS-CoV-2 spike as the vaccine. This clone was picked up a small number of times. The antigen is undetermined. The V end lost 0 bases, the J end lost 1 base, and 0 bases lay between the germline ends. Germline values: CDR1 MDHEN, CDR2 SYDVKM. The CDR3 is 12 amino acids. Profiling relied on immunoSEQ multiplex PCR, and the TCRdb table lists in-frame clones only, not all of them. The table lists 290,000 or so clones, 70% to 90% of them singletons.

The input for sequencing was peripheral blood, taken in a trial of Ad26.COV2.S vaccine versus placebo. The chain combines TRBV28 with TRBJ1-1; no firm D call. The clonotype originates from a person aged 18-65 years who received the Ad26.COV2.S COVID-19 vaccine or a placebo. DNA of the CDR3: TGTGCCAGCAGTTTATGGAACACTGAAGCTTTCTTT. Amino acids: CASSLWNTEAFF.